This is a list of T cell receptor beta chains from one sample in a study of CD8+ T cells in alopecia areata. Method: immunoSEQ multiplex PCR; TCRdb's copy keeps in-frame clones and lacks some. The sample has 180,000 or so clones, about 55% seen once; the top ten hold roughly a tenth. Here the sequenced sample was CD8+ T cells sorted from blood, taken at week 24, from a patient treated with tofacitinib. The receptors shown here come from a human donor with alopecia areata. Each CDR3 is given with its conserved first and last residue. Fields, in order: clone size, V gene, J gene, D gene, CDR3 protein, CDR3 DNA. A D gene is named only where the DNA matches it firmly. Rows may omit the clone size; those that give it use once, few, many or a size class.

.	TRBV28	TRBJ1-2	.	CASSPPVRGGGYTF	TGTGCCAGCAGTCCCCCAGTCAGGGGCGGAGGCTACACCTTC
.	TRBV30	TRBJ1-2	TRBD1	CAWRYGQGGFYGYTF	TGTGCCTGGAGGTACGGACAGGGGGGATTCTATGGCTACACCTTC
.	TRBV13	TRBJ2-7	.	CASSFFSGGLVHEQYF	TGTGCCAGCAGCTTTTTTAGTGGGGGGTTGGTCCACGAGCAGTACTTC
.	TRBV4-3	TRBJ2-5	.	CASSKLNRVGETQYF	TGCGCCAGCAGCAAATTAAACAGGGTCGGAGAGACCCAGTACTTC
.	TRBV7-9	TRBJ2-7	.	CASSPLDHYEQYF	TGTGCCAGCAGCCCCTTAGATCACTACGAGCAGTACTTC
.	TRBV29-1	TRBJ2-2	.	CSVELSGELFF	TGCAGCGTTGAACTCAGCGGGGAGCTGTTTTTT
.	TRBV10-2	TRBJ1-1	TRBD1	CASSETSTGDKAFF	TGCGCCAGCAGTGAGACAAGTACAGGGGACAAAGCTTTCTTT
.	TRBV27	TRBJ1-3	.	CASSLTSGNTIYF	TGTGCCAGCAGTTTAACTTCTGGAAACACCATATATTTT
few	TRBV12-5	TRBJ1-1	.	CASGEGRNTEAFF	TGTGCTAGTGGGGAAGGGCGGAACACTGAAGCTTTCTTT
once	TRBV30	TRBJ1-1	.	CAWSVPGPVGTEAFF	TGTGCCTGGAGTGTGCCCGGGCCCGTCGGTACTGAAGCTTTCTTT
.	TRBV4-3	TRBJ2-3	.	CASSQHGGRLTDTQYF	TGCGCCAGCAGCCAACACGGGGGCCGTCTCACAGATACGCAGTATTTT
.	TRBV4-2	TRBJ1-1	.	CASSQDQNKHTEAFF	TGTGCCAGCAGCCAAGATCAAAACAAACACACTGAAGCTTTCTTT
.	TRBV5-1	TRBJ2-5	TRBD1	CASSRDRGETQYF	TGCGCCAGCAGCCGGGACAGGGGGGAGACCCAGTACTTC
.	TRBV4-3	TRBJ2-7	.	CASSQDRTGSYEQYF	TGCGCCAGCAGCCAAGATCGAACAGGAAGCTACGAGCAGTACTTC
few	TRBV5-6	TRBJ1-2	.	CASSDRDNGGYGYTF	TGTGCCAGCAGTGACCGGGACAACGGGGGCTATGGCTACACCTTC
.	TRBV7-2	TRBJ2-7	.	CASRPSVPYEQYF	TGTGCCAGCAGGCCCAGTGTTCCCTACGAGCAGTACTTC
.	TRBV5-1	TRBJ1-6	.	CASSFRGEMGSPLHF	TGCGCCAGCAGCTTCAGGGGAGAGATGGGTTCACCCCTCCACTTT
few	TRBV29-1	TRBJ2-1	TRBD1	CSVPSGTGRFF	TGCAGCGTTCCCTCGGGGACAGGGCGGTTCTTC
.	TRBV15	TRBJ1-1	.	CATSRDGSLEGGNTEAFF	TGTGCCACCAGCAGAGACGGATCCTTAGAGGGGGGAAACACTGAAGCTTTCTTT
.	TRBV2	TRBJ1-1	TRBD1	CASRSRGDTEAFF	TGTGCCAGCAGGAGCAGGGGGGACACTGAAGCTTTCTTT
few	TRBV29-1	TRBJ1-2	.	CSVPDPQFPYGYTF	TGCAGCGTTCCGGATCCCCAGTTCCCCTATGGCTACACCTTC
.	TRBV5-1	TRBJ2-7	TRBD1	CASSGQLEGARSSYEQYF	TGCGCCAGCAGCGGGCAACTCGAGGGGGCTAGGAGCTCCTACGAGCAGTACTTC
once	TRBV5-1	TRBJ2-7	TRBD1	CASSLGTGGQTYEQYF	TGCGCCAGCAGCTTAGGGACAGGGGGTCAAACCTACGAGCAGTACTTC
once	TRBV30	TRBJ1-2	.	CAWSTGRGYGYTF	TGTGCCTGGAGTACAGGGCGCGGATATGGCTACACCTTC
once	TRBV30	TRBJ2-1	.	CAWRLGAYPFF	TGTGCCTGGAGGCTCGGGGCGTATCCGTTCTTC
.	TRBV6-6	TRBJ2-4	.	CASSNRQDGIIQYF	TGTGCCAGCAGCAACCGACAGGATGGGATCATTCAGTACTTC
few	TRBV29-1	TRBJ1-1	.	CSVERGREAEAFF	TGCAGCGTTGAAAGGGGACGGGAAGCTGAAGCTTTCTTT
.	TRBV15	TRBJ2-1	.	CATSRGSGIYNEQFF	TGTGCCACCAGCAGAGGATCGGGGATCTACAATGAGCAGTTCTTC
many	TRBV7-9	TRBJ2-1	.	CASSLVEAAVNNEQFF	TGTGCCAGCAGCTTAGTAGAGGCGGCAGTCAACAATGAGCAGTTCTTC
.	TRBV14	TRBJ1-3	.	CASSHPEPGPGNTIYF	TGTGCCAGCAGCCACCCTGAGCCAGGGCCTGGAAACACCATATATTTT
few	TRBV14	TRBJ2-3	.	CASSQEVGGRDTQYF	TGTGCCAGCAGCCAAGAAGTAGGAGGAAGAGATACGCAGTATTTT
.	TRBV5-6	TRBJ2-3	TRBD2	CASSPRLAGGTSTDTQYF	TGTGCCAGCAGTCCTCGACTAGCGGGGGGCACTAGCACAGATACGCAGTATTTT
.	TRBV13	TRBJ1-1	.	CASSSTRSAEAFF	TGTGCCAGCAGCTCAACACGGAGCGCTGAAGCTTTCTTT
.	TRBV6-1	TRBJ2-3	.	CASSEFSVSTDTQYF	TGTGCCAGCAGTGAATTCTCCGTAAGCACAGATACGCAGTATTTT
.	TRBV9	TRBJ2-7	.	CASSVDQGPDEQYF	TGTGCCAGCAGCGTAGATCAGGGGCCGGACGAGCAGTACTTC
.	TRBV10-3	TRBJ1-5	.	CATGVGAGQPQHF	TGTGCCACAGGGGTGGGGGCGGGTCAGCCCCAGCATTTT
.	TRBV25-1	TRBJ1-4	.	CASSDLGANPEKLFF	TGTGCCAGCAGCGATTTGGGTGCCAACCCCGAAAAACTGTTTTTT
.	TRBV5-1	TRBJ2-1	.	CASSPGYSYNEQFF	TGCGCCAGCAGCCCAGGGTACTCCTACAATGAGCAGTTCTTC
.	TRBV29-1	TRBJ2-2	.	CSVPGTGELFF	TGCAGCGTTCCGGGGACGGGGGAGCTGTTTTTT
.	TRBV29-1	TRBJ2-3	.	CSVEDIERGTDTQYF	TGCAGCGTTGAAGATATTGAGAGGGGGACAGATACGCAGTATTTT
.	TRBV7-9	TRBJ1-6	.	CASSSYGDSPLHF	TGTGCCAGCAGCTCCTATGGGGATTCACCCCTCCACTTT
few	TRBV5-6	TRBJ1-1	.	CASSYAGPTEAFF	TGTGCCAGCAGCTACGCCGGGCCCACTGAAGCTTTCTTT
.	TRBV7-9	TRBJ2-5	.	CASSSGEGQETQYF	TGTGCCAGCAGCTCGGGAGAGGGGCAAGAGACCCAGTACTTC
.	TRBV4-3	TRBJ2-3	.	CASSQESQGRADTQYF	TGCGCCAGCAGCCAAGAATCCCAGGGGAGGGCAGATACGCAGTATTTT
.	TRBV11-2	TRBJ2-5	.	CASSPRGETQYF	TGTGCCAGCAGCCCTAGAGGGGAGACCCAGTACTTC
few	TRBV4-3	TRBJ1-4	.	CASRDGEKLFF	TGCGCCAGCAGGGACGGTGAAAAACTGTTTTTT
.	TRBV29-1	TRBJ1-3	.	CSVEDRGNSGNTIYF	TGCAGCGTTGAAGATCGAGGGAACTCTGGAAACACCATATATTTT
.	TRBV5-1	TRBJ1-6	.	CASSRMGMTVDIDSPLHF	TGCGCCAGCAGCCGGATGGGAATGACAGTCGACATTGATTCACCCCTCCACTTT
once	TRBV7-8	TRBJ1-5	.	CASTPGQSNQPQHF	TGTGCCAGCACCCCCGGGCAGAGCAATCAGCCCCAGCATTTT
few	TRBV29-1	TRBJ1-2	.	CSAVGDLRNGYTF	TGCAGCGCTGTGGGGGACCTCCGAAATGGCTACACCTTC